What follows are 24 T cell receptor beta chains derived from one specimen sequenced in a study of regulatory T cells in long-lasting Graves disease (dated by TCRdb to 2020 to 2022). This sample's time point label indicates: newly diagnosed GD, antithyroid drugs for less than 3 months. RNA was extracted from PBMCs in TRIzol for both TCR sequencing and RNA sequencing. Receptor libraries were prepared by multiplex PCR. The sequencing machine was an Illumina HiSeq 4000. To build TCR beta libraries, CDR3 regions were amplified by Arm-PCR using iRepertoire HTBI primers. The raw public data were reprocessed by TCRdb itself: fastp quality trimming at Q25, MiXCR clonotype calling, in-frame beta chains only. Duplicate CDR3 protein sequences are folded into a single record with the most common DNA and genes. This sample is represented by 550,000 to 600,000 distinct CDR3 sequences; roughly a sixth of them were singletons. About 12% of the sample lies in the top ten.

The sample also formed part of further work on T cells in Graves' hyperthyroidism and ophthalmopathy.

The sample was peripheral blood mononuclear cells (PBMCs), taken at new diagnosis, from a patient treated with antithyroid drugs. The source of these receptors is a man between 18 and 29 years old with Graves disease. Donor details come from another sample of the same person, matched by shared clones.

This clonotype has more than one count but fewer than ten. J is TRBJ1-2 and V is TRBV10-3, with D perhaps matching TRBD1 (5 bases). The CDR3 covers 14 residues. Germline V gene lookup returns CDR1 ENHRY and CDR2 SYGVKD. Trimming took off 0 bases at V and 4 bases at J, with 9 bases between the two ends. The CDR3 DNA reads TGTGCCATCAGTGAGTCGACCGGGGGCTATGGCTACACCTTC. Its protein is CAISESTGGYGYTF.

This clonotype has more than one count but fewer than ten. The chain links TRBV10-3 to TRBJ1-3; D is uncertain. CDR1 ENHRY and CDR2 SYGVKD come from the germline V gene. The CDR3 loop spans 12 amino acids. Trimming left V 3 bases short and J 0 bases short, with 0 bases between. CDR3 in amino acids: CAISDSGNTIYF. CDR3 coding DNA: TGTGCCATCAGTGACTCTGGAAACACCATATATTTT.

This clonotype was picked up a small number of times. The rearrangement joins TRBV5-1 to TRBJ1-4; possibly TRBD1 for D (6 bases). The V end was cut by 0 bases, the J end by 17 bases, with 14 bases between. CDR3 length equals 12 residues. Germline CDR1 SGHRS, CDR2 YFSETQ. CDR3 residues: CASSLGEGQSFF. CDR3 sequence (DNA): TGCGCCAGCAGCTTGGGCGAAGGACAGAGCTTTTTT.

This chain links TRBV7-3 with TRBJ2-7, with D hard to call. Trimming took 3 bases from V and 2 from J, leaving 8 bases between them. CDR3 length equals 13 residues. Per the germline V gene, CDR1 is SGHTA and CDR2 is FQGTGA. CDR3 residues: CASSLLDTYEQYF. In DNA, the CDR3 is TGTGCCAGCAGCTTGTTAGACACCTACGAGCAGTACTTC.

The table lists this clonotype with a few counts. CDR3 sequence reads: CASSLRRAGGPDTQYF. The DNA of the CDR3 is TGTGCCAGCAGTTTAAGGAGGGCGGGAGGGCCAGATACGCAGTATTTT. V and J are TRBV12-3 or TRBV12-4 and TRBJ2-3; 9 bases are a match to TRBD2. The ends lost 2 bases at V and 4 bases at J; junction bases unmatched: 7. The CDR3 is 16 amino acids.

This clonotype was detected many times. Written as DNA, the CDR3 is TGTGCCACCAGTGATCCGACAGCCCCGGGCACCGGGGAGCTGTTTTTT. Its translation is CATSDPTAPGTGELFF. The rearrangement joins TRBV24-1 to TRBJ2-2; maybe TRBD1 (5 bases). The CDR3 covers 16 residues. Trimming stripped 3 bases from V and 4 bases from J, with 14 bases between. CDR1 is KGHDR and CDR2 is SFDVKD in the germline V gene.

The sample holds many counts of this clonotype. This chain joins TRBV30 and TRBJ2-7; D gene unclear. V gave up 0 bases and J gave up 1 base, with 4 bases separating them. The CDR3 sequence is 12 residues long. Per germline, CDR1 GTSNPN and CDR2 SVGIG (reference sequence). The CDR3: CAWSVRSYEQYF. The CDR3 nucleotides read TGTGCCTGGAGTGTACGGTCCTACGAGCAGTACTTC.

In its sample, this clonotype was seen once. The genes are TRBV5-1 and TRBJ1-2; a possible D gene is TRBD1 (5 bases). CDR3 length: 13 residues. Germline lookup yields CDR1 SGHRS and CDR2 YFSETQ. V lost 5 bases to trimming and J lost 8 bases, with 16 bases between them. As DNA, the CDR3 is TGCGCCAGCAGGAGGGACTCCACCGTCGGCTACACCTTC. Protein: CASRRDSTVGYTF. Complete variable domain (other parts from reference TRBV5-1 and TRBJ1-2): KAGVTQTPRYLIKTRGQQVTLSCSPISGHRSVSWYQQTPGQGLQFLFEYFSETQRNKGNFPGRFSGRQFSNSRSEMNVSTLELGDSALYLCASRRDSTVGYTFGSGTRLTVV.

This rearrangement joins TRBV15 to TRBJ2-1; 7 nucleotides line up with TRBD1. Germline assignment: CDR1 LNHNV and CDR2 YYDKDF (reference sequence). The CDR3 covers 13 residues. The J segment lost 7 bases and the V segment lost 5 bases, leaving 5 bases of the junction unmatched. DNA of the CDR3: TGTGCCACCAGCGCGCTACAGGGGAATGAGCAGTTCTTC. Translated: CATSALQGNEQFF.

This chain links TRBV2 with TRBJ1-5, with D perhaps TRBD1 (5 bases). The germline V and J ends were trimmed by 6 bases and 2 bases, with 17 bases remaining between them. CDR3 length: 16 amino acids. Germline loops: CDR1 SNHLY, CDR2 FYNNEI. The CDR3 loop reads CASRGLEGLGNQPQHF. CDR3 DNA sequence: TGTGCCAGCAGGGGCTTAGAGGGGCTCGGCAATCAGCCCCAGCATTTT.

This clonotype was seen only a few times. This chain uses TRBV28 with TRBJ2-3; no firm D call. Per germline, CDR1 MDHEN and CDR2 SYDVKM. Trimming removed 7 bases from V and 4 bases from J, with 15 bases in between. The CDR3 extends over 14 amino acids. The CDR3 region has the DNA TGTGCCAGCATTGGCCGTGGTCGTTCAGATACGCAGTATTTT. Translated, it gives CASIGRGRSDTQYF.

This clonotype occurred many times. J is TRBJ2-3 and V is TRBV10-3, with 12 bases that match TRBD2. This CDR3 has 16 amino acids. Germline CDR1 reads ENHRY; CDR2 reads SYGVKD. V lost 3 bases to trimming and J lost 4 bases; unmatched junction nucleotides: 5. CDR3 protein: CAISDRLAGASDTQYF. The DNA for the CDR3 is TGTGCCATCAGTGACCGACTAGCGGGAGCTTCAGATACGCAGTATTTT.

CDR3 in amino acids: CASSPRWGDNEKLFF. The CDR3 nucleotides are TGTGCCAGCAGCCCACGGTGGGGCGACAATGAAAAACTGTTTTTT. This rearrangement joins TRBV5-4 to TRBJ1-4; weak D call: TRBD1 (5 bases). The germline gives CDR1 SGHNT, CDR2 YYREEE (reference sequence). The length of the CDR3 is 15 residues. V gave up 4 bases and J gave up 5 bases, with 15 bases separating them. Based on the CDR3 plus reference TRBV5-4 and TRBJ1-4, the full variable domain is ETGVTQSPTHLIKTRGQQVTLRCSSQSGHNTVSWYQQALGQGPQFIFQYYREEENGRGNFPPRFSGLQFPNYSSELNVNALELDDSALYLCASSPRWGDNEKLFFGSGTQLSVL.

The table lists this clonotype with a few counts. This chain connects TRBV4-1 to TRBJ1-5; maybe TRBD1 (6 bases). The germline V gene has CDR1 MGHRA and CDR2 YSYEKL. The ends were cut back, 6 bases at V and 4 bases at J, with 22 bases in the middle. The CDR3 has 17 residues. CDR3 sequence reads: CASSHGPQDSRNQPQHF. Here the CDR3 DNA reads TGCGCCAGCAGTCACGGGCCCCAGGACAGCAGGAATCAGCCCCAGCATTTT.

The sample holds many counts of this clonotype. CDR3 DNA sequence: TGTGCCAGCAGCCGGGGGACAGGGGGTACTGAAGCTTTCTTT. It translates to CASSRGTGGTEAFF. The chain links TRBV3-1 to TRBJ1-1, with 11 bases matching TRBD1. CDR3 size: 14 residues. CDR1 and CDR2 (germline): LGHDT, YNNKEL (reference sequence). Trimming took 4 bases from V and 5 from J; bases not matched to a gene: 3. Looking up the rest from reference TRBV3-1 and TRBJ1-1 gives the full variable domain: DTAVSQTPKYLVTQMGNDKSIKCEQNLGHDTMYWYKQDSKKFLKIMFSYNNKELIINETVPNRFSPKSPDKAHLNLHINSLELGDSAVYFCASSRGTGGTEAFFGQGTRLTVV.

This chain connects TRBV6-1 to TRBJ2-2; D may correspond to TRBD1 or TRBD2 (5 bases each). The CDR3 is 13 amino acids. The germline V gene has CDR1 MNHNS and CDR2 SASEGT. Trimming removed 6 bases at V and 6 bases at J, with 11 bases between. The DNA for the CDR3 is TGTGCCAGCAGACCGACGGGACCCGGGGAGCTGTTTTTT. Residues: CASRPTGPGELFF.

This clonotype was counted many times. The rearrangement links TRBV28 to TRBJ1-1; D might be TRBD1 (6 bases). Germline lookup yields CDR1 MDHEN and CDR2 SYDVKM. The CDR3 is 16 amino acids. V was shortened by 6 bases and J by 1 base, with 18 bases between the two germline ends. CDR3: CASSTRRLGGNTEAFF. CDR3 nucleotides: TGTGCCAGCAGCACCAGACGATTAGGGGGGAACACTGAAGCTTTCTTT.

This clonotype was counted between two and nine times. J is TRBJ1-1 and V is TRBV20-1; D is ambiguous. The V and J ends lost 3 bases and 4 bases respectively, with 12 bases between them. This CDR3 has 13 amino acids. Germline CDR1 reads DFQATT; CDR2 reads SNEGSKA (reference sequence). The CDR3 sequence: CSARESAGTEAFF. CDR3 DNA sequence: TGCAGTGCTAGGGAGTCGGCGGGCACTGAAGCTTTCTTT.

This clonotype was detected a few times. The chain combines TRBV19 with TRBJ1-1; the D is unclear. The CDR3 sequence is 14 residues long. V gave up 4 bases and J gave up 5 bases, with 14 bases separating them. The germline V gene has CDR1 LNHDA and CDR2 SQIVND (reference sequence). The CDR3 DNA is TGTGCCAGTAGTAATTGGGGAAGTGGGACTGAAGCTTTCTTT. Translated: CASSNWGSGTEAFF.

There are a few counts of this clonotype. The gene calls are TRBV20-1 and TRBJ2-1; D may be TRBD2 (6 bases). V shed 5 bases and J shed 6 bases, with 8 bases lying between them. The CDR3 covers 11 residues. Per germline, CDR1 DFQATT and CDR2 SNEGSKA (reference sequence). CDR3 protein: CSASGLNEQFF. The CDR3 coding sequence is TGCAGTGCTTCGGGACTCAATGAGCAGTTCTTC.

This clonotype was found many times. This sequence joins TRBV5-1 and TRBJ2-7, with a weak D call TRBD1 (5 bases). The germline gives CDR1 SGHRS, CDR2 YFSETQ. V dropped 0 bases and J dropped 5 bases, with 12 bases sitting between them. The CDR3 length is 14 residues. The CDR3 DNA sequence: TGCGCCAGCAGCTTGGGACAGCGTTGGGACGAGCAGTACTTC. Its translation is CASSLGQRWDEQYF.

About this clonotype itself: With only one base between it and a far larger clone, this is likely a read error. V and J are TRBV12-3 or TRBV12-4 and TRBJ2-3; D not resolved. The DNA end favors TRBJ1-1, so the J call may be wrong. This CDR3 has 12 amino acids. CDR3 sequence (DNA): TGTGCCAGCAGTTTATTGGAGTCTGAAGCTTTCTTT. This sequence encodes CASSLLESEAFF.

CDR3 loop: CSARRTGGYEQYF. CDR3 DNA: TGCAGCGCCCGACGGACAGGGGGCTACGAGCAGTACTTC. V usage is TRBV29-1 and J usage is TRBJ2-7; the match to TRBD1 covers 10 bases. This CDR3 is built from 13 residues. Germline V gene sequence: CDR1 SQVTM, CDR2 ANQGSEA. V shed 7 bases and J 3 bases; nucleotides not matched to a gene: 6.

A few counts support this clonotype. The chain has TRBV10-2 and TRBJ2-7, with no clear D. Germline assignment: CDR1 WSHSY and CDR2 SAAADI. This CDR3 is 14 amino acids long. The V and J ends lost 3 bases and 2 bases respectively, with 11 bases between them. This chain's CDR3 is CASSEFAPAYEQYF. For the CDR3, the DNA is TGCGCCAGCAGTGAATTTGCGCCGGCCTACGAGCAGTACTTC.